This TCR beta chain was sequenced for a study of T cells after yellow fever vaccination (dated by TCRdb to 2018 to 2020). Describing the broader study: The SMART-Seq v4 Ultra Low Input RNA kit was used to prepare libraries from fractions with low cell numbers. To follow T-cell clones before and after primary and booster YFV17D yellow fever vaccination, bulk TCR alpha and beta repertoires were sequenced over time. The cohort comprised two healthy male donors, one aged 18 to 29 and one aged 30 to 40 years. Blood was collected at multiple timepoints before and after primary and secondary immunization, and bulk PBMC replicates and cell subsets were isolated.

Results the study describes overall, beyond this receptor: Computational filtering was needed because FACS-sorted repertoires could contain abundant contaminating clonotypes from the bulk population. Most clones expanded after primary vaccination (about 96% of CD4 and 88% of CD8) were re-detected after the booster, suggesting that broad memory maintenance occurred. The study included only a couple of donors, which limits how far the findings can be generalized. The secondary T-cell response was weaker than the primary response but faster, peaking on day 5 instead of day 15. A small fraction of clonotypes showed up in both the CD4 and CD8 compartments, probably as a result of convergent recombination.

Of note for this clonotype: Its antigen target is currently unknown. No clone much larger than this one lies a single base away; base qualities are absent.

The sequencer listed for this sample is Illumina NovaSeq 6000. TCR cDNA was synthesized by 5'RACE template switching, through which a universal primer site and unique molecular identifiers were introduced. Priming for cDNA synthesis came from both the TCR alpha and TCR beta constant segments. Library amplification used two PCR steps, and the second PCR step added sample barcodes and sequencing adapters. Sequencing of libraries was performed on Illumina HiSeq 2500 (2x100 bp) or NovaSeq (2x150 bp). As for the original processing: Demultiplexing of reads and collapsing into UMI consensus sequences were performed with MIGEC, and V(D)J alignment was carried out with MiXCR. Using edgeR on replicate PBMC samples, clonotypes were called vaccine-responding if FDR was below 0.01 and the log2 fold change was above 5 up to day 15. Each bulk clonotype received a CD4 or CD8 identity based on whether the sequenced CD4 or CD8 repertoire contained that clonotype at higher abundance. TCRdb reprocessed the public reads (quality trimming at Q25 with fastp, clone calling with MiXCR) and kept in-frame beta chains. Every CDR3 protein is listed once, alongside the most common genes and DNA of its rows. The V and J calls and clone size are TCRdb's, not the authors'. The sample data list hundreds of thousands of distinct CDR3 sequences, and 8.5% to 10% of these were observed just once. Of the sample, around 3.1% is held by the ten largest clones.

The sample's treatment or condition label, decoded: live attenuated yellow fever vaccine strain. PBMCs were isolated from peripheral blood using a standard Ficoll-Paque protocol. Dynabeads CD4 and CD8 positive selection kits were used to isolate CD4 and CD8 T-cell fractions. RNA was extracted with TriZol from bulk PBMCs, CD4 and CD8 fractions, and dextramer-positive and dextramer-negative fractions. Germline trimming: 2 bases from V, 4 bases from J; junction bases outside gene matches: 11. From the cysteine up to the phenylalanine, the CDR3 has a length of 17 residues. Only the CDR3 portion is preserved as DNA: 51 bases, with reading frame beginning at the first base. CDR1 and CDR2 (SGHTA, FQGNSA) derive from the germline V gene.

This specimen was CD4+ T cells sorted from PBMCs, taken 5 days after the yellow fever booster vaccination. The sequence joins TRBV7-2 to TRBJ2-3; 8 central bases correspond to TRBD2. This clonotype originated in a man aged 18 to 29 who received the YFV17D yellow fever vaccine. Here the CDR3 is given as CASSLPTGTRMSDTQYF. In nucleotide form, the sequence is TGTGCCAGCAGCTTACCGACCGGGACTAGAATGTCAGATACGCAGTATTTT.